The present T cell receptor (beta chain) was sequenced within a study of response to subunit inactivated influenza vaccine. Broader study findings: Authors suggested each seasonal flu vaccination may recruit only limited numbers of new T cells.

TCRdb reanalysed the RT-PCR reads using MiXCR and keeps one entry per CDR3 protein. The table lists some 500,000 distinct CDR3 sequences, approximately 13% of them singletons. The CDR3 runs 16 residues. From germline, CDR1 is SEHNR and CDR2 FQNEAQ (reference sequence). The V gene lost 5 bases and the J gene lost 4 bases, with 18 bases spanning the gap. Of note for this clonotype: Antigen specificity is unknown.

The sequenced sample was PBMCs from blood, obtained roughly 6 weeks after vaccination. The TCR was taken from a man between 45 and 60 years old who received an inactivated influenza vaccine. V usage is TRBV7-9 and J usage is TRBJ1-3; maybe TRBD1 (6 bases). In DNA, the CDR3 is TGTGCCAGCAGCCAAACTACAGGGTTCAACGGAAACACCATATATTTT. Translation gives CASSQTTGFNGNTIYF.